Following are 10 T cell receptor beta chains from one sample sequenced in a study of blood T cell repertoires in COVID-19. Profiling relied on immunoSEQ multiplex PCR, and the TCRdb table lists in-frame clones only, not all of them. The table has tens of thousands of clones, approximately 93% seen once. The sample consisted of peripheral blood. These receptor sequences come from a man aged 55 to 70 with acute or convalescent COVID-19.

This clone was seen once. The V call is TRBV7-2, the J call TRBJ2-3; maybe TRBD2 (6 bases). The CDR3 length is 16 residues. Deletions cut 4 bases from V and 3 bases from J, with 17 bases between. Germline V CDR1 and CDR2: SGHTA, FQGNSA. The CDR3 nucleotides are TGTGCCAGCAGCTGGGACTCCCCCTGGGAAACAGATACGCAGTATTTT. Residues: CASSWDSPWETDTQYF.

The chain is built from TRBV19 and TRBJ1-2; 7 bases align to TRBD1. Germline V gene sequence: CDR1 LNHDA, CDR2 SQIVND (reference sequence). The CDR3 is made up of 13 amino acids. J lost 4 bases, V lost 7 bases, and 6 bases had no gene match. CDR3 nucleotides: TGTGCCAGTACCTTGGGACAGCTCTATGGCTACACCTTC. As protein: CASTLGQLYGYTF. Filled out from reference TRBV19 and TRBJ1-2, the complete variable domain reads DGGITQSPKYLFRKEGQNVTLSCEQNLNHDAMYWYRQDPGQGLRLIYYSQIVNDFQKGDIAEGYSVSREKKESFPLTVTSAQKNPTAFYLCASTLGQLYGYTFGSGTRLTVV.

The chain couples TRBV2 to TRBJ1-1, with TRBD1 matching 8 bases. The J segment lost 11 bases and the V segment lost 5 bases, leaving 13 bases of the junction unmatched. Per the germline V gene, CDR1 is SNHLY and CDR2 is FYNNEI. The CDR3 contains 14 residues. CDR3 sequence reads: CASSLLMTGVRAFF. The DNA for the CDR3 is TGTGCCAGCAGTCTTTTGATGACAGGGGTGCGTGCTTTCTTT.

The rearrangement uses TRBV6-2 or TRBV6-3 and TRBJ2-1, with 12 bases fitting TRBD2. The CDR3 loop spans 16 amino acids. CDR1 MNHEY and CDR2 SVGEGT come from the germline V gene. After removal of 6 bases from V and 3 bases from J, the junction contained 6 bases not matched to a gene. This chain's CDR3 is CASSQLAGGYYNEQFF. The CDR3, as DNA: TGTGCCAGCAGCCAACTAGCGGGAGGCTACTACAATGAGCAGTTCTTC.

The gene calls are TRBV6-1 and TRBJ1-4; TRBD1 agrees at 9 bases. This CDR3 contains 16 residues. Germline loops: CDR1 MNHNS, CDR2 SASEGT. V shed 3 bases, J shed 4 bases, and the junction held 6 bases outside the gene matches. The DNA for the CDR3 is TGTGCCAGCAGTGACCGGGACAGGGCCTATAATGAAAAACTGTTTTTT. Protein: CASSDRDRAYNEKLFF.

The CDR3 region is CAWSVQGGDTQYF. CDR3 nucleotides: TGTGCCTGGAGTGTACAGGGGGGAGATACGCAGTATTTT. The chain uses TRBV30 and TRBJ2-3, with 8 bases aligning to TRBD1. The trim removed 0 bases at V and 5 bases at J, leaving 1 base unmatched. The V gene's germline CDR1 is GTSNPN and CDR2 SVGIG (reference sequence). The CDR3 extends over 13 amino acids.

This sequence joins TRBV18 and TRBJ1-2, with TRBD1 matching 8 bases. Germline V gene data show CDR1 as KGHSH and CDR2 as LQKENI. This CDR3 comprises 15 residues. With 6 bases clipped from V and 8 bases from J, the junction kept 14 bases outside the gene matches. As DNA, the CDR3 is TGTGCCAGCTCCCCGGGCAACGGACAGGGCGGCGGCTACACCTTC. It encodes CASSPGNGQGGGYTF. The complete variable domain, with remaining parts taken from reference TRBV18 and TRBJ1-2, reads NAGVMQNPRHLVRRRGQEARLRCSPMKGHSHVYWYRQLPEEGLKFMVYLQKENIIDESGMPKERFSAEFPKEGPSILRIQQVVRGDSAAYFCASSPGNGQGGGYTFGSGTRLTVV.

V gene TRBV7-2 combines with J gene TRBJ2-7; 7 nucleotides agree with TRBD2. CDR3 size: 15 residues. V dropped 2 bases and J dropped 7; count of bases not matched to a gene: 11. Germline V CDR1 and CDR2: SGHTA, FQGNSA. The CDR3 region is CASSLSFGAGREQYF. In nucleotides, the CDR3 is TGTGCCAGCAGCTTAAGTTTCGGAGCGGGACGGGAGCAGTACTTC.

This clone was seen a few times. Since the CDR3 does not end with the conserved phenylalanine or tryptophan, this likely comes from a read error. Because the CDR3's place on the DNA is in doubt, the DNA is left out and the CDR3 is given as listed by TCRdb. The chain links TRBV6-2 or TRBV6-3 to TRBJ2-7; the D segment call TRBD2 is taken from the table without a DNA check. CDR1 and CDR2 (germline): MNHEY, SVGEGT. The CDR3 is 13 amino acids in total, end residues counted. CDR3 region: CASSYSSVSGQTI.

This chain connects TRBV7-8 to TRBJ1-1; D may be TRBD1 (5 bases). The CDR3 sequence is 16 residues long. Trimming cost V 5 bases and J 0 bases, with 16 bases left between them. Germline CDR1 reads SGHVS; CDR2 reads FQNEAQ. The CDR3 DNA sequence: TGTGCCAGCAGCCCAAGGAGGGGCGAGGTGAACACTGAAGCTTTCTTT. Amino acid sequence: CASSPRRGEVNTEAFF.